This is a list of T cell receptor beta chains from one sample in a study of blood T cell repertoires in COVID-19. Only in-frame clones appear in the TCRdb table, and some are missing; sequencing was by immunoSEQ multiplex PCR. This table has fewer than 400,000 clones, 85% appearing once. The specimen sequenced was peripheral blood. The receptors were gathered from a woman aged 18-29 years with acute or convalescent COVID-19. Both conserved end residues are trimmed from each CDR3. The order of the fields is CDR3 length, V gene, J gene, D gene, CDR3 protein. The D gene is left open where the match is weak.

CDR3 length: 11
V gene: TRBV2
J gene: TRBJ2-1
D gene: -
CDR3 protein: ASTGGTYNEQF

CDR3 length: 13
V gene: TRBV13
J gene: TRBJ2-7
D gene: -
CDR3 protein: ASSPDYSLGGEQY

CDR3 length: 13
V gene: TRBV2
J gene: TRBJ2-7
D gene: -
CDR3 protein: ASRYDRSSWDEQY

CDR3 length: 13
V gene: TRBV5-4
J gene: TRBJ1-6
D gene: -
CDR3 protein: ASSASTVYNSPLH

CDR3 length: 15
V gene: TRBV9
J gene: TRBJ2-3
D gene: -
CDR3 protein: ASSVHTVQGYTDTQY

CDR3 length: 12
V gene: TRBV2
J gene: TRBJ2-7
D gene: -
CDR3 protein: ASSDLGRAYEQY

CDR3 length: 9
V gene: TRBV6-2/TRBV6-3
J gene: TRBJ1-2
D gene: -
CDR3 protein: ASSRGSGYT

CDR3 length: 13
V gene: TRBV5-6
J gene: TRBJ1-5
D gene: -
CDR3 protein: ASSLRQEAVQPQH

CDR3 length: 13
V gene: TRBV9
J gene: TRBJ1-1
D gene: TRBD1
CDR3 protein: ASTTGVEGNTEAF

CDR3 length: 14
V gene: TRBV19
J gene: TRBJ2-7
D gene: TRBD2
CDR3 protein: ASSARSGGGSYEQY

CDR3 length: 14
V gene: TRBV5-5
J gene: TRBJ1-5
D gene: TRBD1
CDR3 protein: ASSFRQGPSNQPQH

CDR3 length: 13
V gene: TRBV5-1
J gene: TRBJ2-1
D gene: TRBD2
CDR3 protein: ASEARSGADNEQF

CDR3 length: 13
V gene: TRBV6-5
J gene: TRBJ1-2
D gene: TRBD1
CDR3 protein: ASSYGEGQGGGYT

CDR3 length: 12
V gene: TRBV5-1
J gene: TRBJ2-1
D gene: -
CDR3 protein: ASSLSGSYNEQF

CDR3 length: 9
V gene: TRBV2
J gene: TRBJ1-2
D gene: TRBD1
CDR3 protein: ATSTGVGYT

CDR3 length: 11
V gene: TRBV2
J gene: TRBJ2-7
D gene: -
CDR3 protein: ASSEQALGLRE

CDR3 length: 10
V gene: TRBV30
J gene: TRBJ1-2
D gene: -
CDR3 protein: TCLGGAYGYT

CDR3 length: 13
V gene: TRBV7-3
J gene: TRBJ2-1
D gene: -
CDR3 protein: ASSLNGGSYNEQF

CDR3 length: 19
V gene: TRBV6-2/TRBV6-3
J gene: TRBJ2-4
D gene: TRBD2
CDR3 protein: ASSYHGLAGDPGLAKNIQY

CDR3 length: 13
V gene: TRBV5-1
J gene: TRBJ2-2
D gene: TRBD1
CDR3 protein: ASSSSQDRAGELF

CDR3 length: 11
V gene: TRBV30
J gene: TRBJ2-5
D gene: -
CDR3 protein: ACGANPQETQY

CDR3 length: 12
V gene: TRBV15
J gene: TRBJ1-5
D gene: -
CDR3 protein: ATSRVRGGQPQH

CDR3 length: 12
V gene: TRBV5-1
J gene: TRBJ2-5
D gene: -
CDR3 protein: ASSFSGSLETQY

CDR3 length: 12
V gene: TRBV19
J gene: TRBJ1-5
D gene: TRBD1
CDR3 protein: ASSIRDRGQPQH

CDR3 length: 13
V gene: TRBV24-1
J gene: TRBJ2-1
D gene: TRBD1
CDR3 protein: ATSGSTGAINEQF

CDR3 length: 15
V gene: TRBV11-2
J gene: TRBJ2-3
D gene: -
CDR3 protein: ASSSFEGGGGTDTQY

CDR3 length: 12
V gene: TRBV15
J gene: TRBJ2-2
D gene: TRBD2
CDR3 protein: ATLAGAYTGELF

CDR3 length: 14
V gene: TRBV5-6
J gene: TRBJ1-3
D gene: -
CDR3 protein: ASSLGQRASGNTIY

CDR3 length: 14
V gene: TRBV5-6
J gene: TRBJ1-5
D gene: TRBD1
CDR3 protein: ASSLMGGQGLLPQH

CDR3 length: 13
V gene: TRBV14
J gene: TRBJ1-4
D gene: -
CDR3 protein: ASSPEPGFSEKLF

CDR3 length: 13
V gene: TRBV6-5
J gene: TRBJ1-2
D gene: -
CDR3 protein: ASSYRTSGDYGYT

CDR3 length: 14
V gene: TRBV3-1/TRBV3-2
J gene: TRBJ2-3
D gene: -
CDR3 protein: ASSQAPQGVTDTQY

CDR3 length: 12
V gene: TRBV6-5
J gene: TRBJ2-1
D gene: -
CDR3 protein: ASSLQGSYNEQF

CDR3 length: 16
V gene: TRBV15
J gene: TRBJ2-3
D gene: TRBD2
CDR3 protein: ATSSLGLAGGPTDTQY

CDR3 length: 10
V gene: TRBV12-3/TRBV12-4
J gene: TRBJ2-1
D gene: -
CDR3 protein: ASSLVRNEQF

CDR3 length: 12
V gene: TRBV28
J gene: TRBJ1-3
D gene: -
CDR3 protein: ASSLRSGGNTIY

CDR3 length: 12
V gene: TRBV5-1
J gene: TRBJ2-5
D gene: -
CDR3 protein: ASSLRGWQETQY

CDR3 length: 12
V gene: TRBV5-1
J gene: TRBJ2-1
D gene: -
CDR3 protein: ACSPGQSANEQF

CDR3 length: 13
V gene: TRBV7-6
J gene: TRBJ1-1
D gene: -
CDR3 protein: ASSPGTTSNTEAF

CDR3 length: 13
V gene: TRBV30
J gene: TRBJ1-4
D gene: -
CDR3 protein: AWSSQGEANEKLF

CDR3 length: 12
V gene: TRBV7-2
J gene: TRBJ2-7
D gene: -
CDR3 protein: ASSQAGSRYEQY

CDR3 length: 9
V gene: TRBV5-4
J gene: TRBJ1-1
D gene: -
CDR3 protein: ASSEGLEAF

CDR3 length: 17
V gene: TRBV28
J gene: TRBJ2-3
D gene: TRBD2
CDR3 protein: ASSFPLAGGSPGTDTQY

CDR3 length: 10
V gene: TRBV9
J gene: TRBJ2-3
D gene: -
CDR3 protein: ASSISADTQY

CDR3 length: 10
V gene: TRBV11-3
J gene: TRBJ2-1
D gene: -
CDR3 protein: ASSFGTYEQF

CDR3 length: 10
V gene: TRBV5-5
J gene: TRBJ2-1
D gene: TRBD1
CDR3 protein: ASSLQGNEQF

CDR3 length: 14
V gene: TRBV7-3
J gene: TRBJ2-3
D gene: TRBD2
CDR3 protein: ASSPGTSGNTDTQY

CDR3 length: 13
V gene: TRBV5-1
J gene: TRBJ1-4
D gene: -
CDR3 protein: ASSSGGQGGEKLF